This T cell receptor beta chain was documented in a study of circulating and synovial CD4+ cells in juvenile arthritis. Study-wide results and limits: These blood cells shared more CDR3 sequences with synovium than bulk blood. T cell genome counts differed by at least an order of magnitude between CPL and CD4 samples. Shared-clonotype fractions with synovium likely underestimate full repertoire overlap.

The table came from immunoSEQ multiplex PCR; TCRdb's copy has only in-frame clones and leaves some out. The data show a few thousand clones, roughly 81% seen once. In regard to this clone: Its antigen is not known.

CDR1 and CDR2 from the germline V gene are MGHDK and SYGVNS. This CDR3 contains 15 residues. Trimming took 6 bases from V and 6 from J; bases not matched to a gene: 8. This sequence joins TRBV25-1 and TRBJ2-1; 10 bases are a match to TRBD2. The TCR comes from a human donor with juvenile idiopathic arthritis. Sample: CD4+ T cells from synovial fluid. The CDR3 DNA reads TGTGCCAGCAGCGACGGGACTAGCGCCTTCAATGAGCAGTTCTTC. It specifies CASSDGTSAFNEQFF.